This TCR beta chain is drawn from a study of cytomegalovirus exposure and HLA in healthy donors. Both 60 Vbeta primers and 13 Jbeta primers went into the PCR. Profiling relied on immunoSEQ multiplex PCR, and the TCRdb table lists in-frame clones only, not all of them. The sample carries 45,000 to 65,000 clones, 60% to 85% recorded once. The CDR3 length is 15 residues. Germline V gene data show CDR1 as SGHDT and CDR2 as YYEEEE. V lost 1 base, J lost 2 bases, and 10 bases lay in between. Sequencing was carried out using PBMCs. The chain carries TRBV5-6 and TRBJ1-3; D is undetermined. The source of this sequence is a woman aged 40 to 55 in good health and CMV-seropositive. The CDR3 sequence is CASSLYPPAGNTIYF. Written as DNA, the CDR3 is TGTGCCAGCAGCTTGTATCCCCCGGCTGGAAACACCATATATTTT.